This T cell receptor beta chain was observed in a study of lymphopenia after photon versus proton radiotherapy. Study outcomes and limitations: Proton therapy kept repertoires fairly stable, unlike photons, which gained effector/memory cells. Post-nadir diversity loss with photons came from oligoclonal expansion, particularly CD8+ Temra cells. Survival link was tested only in deceased patients; proton benefit remains a possibility.

As regards this clone: Its target is unknown.

There are 14 residues in the CDR3. Germline CDR1 reads SGDLS; CDR2 reads YYNGEE. V was cut by 3 bases and J by 0 bases, with 7 bases left in between. Generated by immunoSEQ multiplex PCR, the TCRdb table keeps only in-frame clones and is missing some. The data hold around 150,000 clones, with around 85% observed a single time. The chain is built from TRBV9 and TRBJ1-3, with D unclear. The source of this sequence is a man aged 50-59 years with gastric cancer. Specimen: peripheral blood, collected from a patient treated with photon-based radiotherapy. CDR3 coding DNA: TGTGCCAGCAGCGGACGGAACTCTGGAAACACCATATATTTT. Translating it yields CASSGRNSGNTIYF. Looking up the rest from reference TRBV9 and TRBJ1-3 gives the full variable domain: DSGVTQTPKHLITATGQRVTLRCSPRSGDLSVYWYQQSLDQGLQFLIQYYNGEERAKGNILERFSAQQFPDLHSELNLSSLELGDSALYFCASSGRNSGNTIYFGEGSWLTVV.